This T cell receptor (beta chain) is from a study of blood T cell repertoires in COVID-19. Study at large: Sources were T cells, B-cell-depleted T cells, or PBMCs; the material itself was cDNA or gDNA.

Profiled with immunoSEQ multiplex PCR; TCRdb holds only in-frame clones, not every one. The sample lists over 110,000 clones; roughly four fifths were seen once. The TCR comes from a man of 80 years or more with acute or convalescent COVID-19. The sample consisted of peripheral blood.

The CDR3 sequence: CASRYLTVTSTDTQYF. The CDR3, as DNA: TGCGCCAGCAGGTACTTGACAGTCACTAGCACAGATACGCAGTATTTT. The V call is TRBV5-1, the J call TRBJ2-3, with D tentatively TRBD1 (5 bases). V dropped 5 bases and J dropped 0 bases, with 16 bases sitting between them. The CDR3 is 16 amino acids. The germline V gene encodes CDR1 SGHRS and CDR2 YFSETQ.